A single sample is the source of the 22 T cell receptor beta chains below, sequenced in a study of blood T cells in healthy people across ages. A second about 6 to 12 cycle PCR used barcoded and J-beta primers. A single record per CDR3 protein comes from TCRdb applying MiXCR to the 5' RACE reads. The sample holds about 670,000 distinct CDR3 sequences, 45% to 60% seen once. Sequencing input: blood. These TCRs come from a woman aged 80 or over in good health.

About this clonotype: This may be a read error: a much more frequent sequence differs by one nucleotide. The chain carries TRBV27 and TRBJ2-1, with TRBD2 as a possible D gene (5 bases). Germline V gene lookup returns CDR1 MNHEY and CDR2 SMNVEV (reference sequence). V was clipped by 8 bases and J by 5 bases, with 13 bases between them. This CDR3 comprises 13 residues. The CDR3 coding sequence is TGTGCCAGCTCGAGGCGAGGGCACAATGAGCAGTTCTTC. This gives the protein CASSRRGHNEQFF.

This rearrangement joins TRBV29-1 to TRBJ2-5, with D tentatively TRBD1 or TRBD2 (5 bases each). The CDR3 sequence is 15 residues long. The V end was cut by 8 bases, the J end by 2 bases, with 21 bases between. Germline assignment: CDR1 SQVTM and CDR2 ANQGSEA. The CDR3 protein is CSLKKGSGAQETQYF. The DNA of the CDR3 is TGCAGCCTTAAGAAGGGGAGCGGCGCTCAAGAGACCCAGTACTTC. Filled out from reference TRBV29-1 and TRBJ2-5, the complete variable domain reads SAVISQKPSRDICQRGTSLTIQCQVDSQVTMMFWYRQQPGQSLTLIATANQGSEATYESGFVIDKFPISRPNLTFSTLTVSNMSPEDSSIYLCSLKKGSGAQETQYFGPGTRLLVL.

This clonotype appeared many times. The gene calls are TRBV28 and TRBJ1-1; the match to TRBD1 covers 8 bases. The CDR3 has 13 amino acids. CDR1 is MDHEN and CDR2 is SYDVKM in the germline V gene. V was clipped by 6 bases and J by 1 base; unmatched bases: 1. The chain's CDR3 is CASRQGGNTEAFF. Here the CDR3 DNA reads TGTGCCAGCAGACAGGGGGGGAACACTGAAGCTTTCTTT.

About this clonotype: At one end the junction does not follow the germline gene, possibly because of a read error. DNA for the CDR3: TGTGCCAGCAGTGTGTCTAGCGGGGGGAAAGAGACCCTGTACTTC. It yields the protein CASSVSSGGKETLYF. This chain links TRBV2 with TRBJ2-5; 11 positions match TRBD2. The CDR3 totals 15 residues. Germline CDR1 reads SNHLY; CDR2 reads FYNNEI.

This clonotype was seen ten or more times. The chain is built from TRBV4-2 and TRBJ2-3, with 7 bases aligning to TRBD1. Trimming at V came to 0 bases and at J to 7 bases, leaving 7 bases not matched to a gene. This CDR3 comprises 15 residues. Germline CDR1 reads LGHNA; CDR2 reads YNFKEQ. The CDR3 DNA reads as TGTGCCAGCAGCCAAGACCCACGACAGGGAAATACGCAGTATTTT. Translated, it gives CASSQDPRQGNTQYF.

Of note for this clonotype: Being one base from a much bigger clone, this may be a read error. This chain links TRBV10-3 with TRBJ2-1; D not resolved. The tail of the sequence fits TRBJ2-7 better, so the J call may be wrong. The CDR3 is 13 amino acids. The V gene's germline CDR1 is ENHRY and CDR2 SYGVKD. The CDR3 here is CAISGPFYNEQYF. The CDR3 coding sequence is TGTGCCATCAGCGGACCCTTCTACAATGAGCAGTACTTC.

This clonotype has ten or more counts. The genes are TRBV7-2 and TRBJ2-7, with D tentatively TRBD1 or TRBD2 (5 bases each). The ends were cut back, 5 bases at V and 0 bases at J, with 17 bases in the middle. The germline CDR1 and CDR2 sequences are SGHTA and FQGNSA. The CDR3 extends over 16 amino acids. The CDR3 protein is CASSVSGTGSSYEQYF. CDR3 bases: TGTGCCAGCAGCGTTTCCGGGACGGGGAGCTCCTACGAGCAGTACTTC.

Concerning this clonotype itself: A much larger clonotype is one base distant, so this may be a read error. The J gene is TRBJ2-1, the V gene TRBV7-9; 12 bases agree with TRBD2. Losses at the gene ends were 5 bases for V and 13 bases for J; bases not matched to a gene: 15. Germline CDR1 is SEHNR and CDR2 is FQNEAQ (reference sequence). There are 16 residues in the CDR3. The chain's CDR3 is CASSHGLAGFQETQFF. The DNA of the CDR3 is TGTGCCAGCAGCCACGGACTAGCGGGATTCCAAGAGACCCAGTTCTTC.

This clonotype has just one count. This chain uses TRBV12-3 or TRBV12-4 with TRBJ1-1; unclear D gene. The J call is uncertain, as TRBJ2-3 better fits the DNA end. The CDR3 runs to 14 residues. CDR3 in amino acids: CASRLHRLMETQYF. CDR3 DNA: TGTGCCAGCAGACTACATCGACTTATGGAAACGCAGTATTTT.

This clonotype has a single count. It may be a read error: a sequence one base away is much more abundant. V and J are TRBV5-1 and TRBJ2-3; maybe TRBD2 (6 bases). This CDR3 spans 15 amino acids. Germline V gives CDR1 SGHRS, CDR2 YFSETQ. The CDR3 reads CVSSSGTPDTDTQYF. The CDR3 coding sequence is TGCGTCAGCAGCTCCGGGACTCCAGACACAGATACGCAGTATTTT.

The rearrangement uses TRBV9 and TRBJ2-7; perhaps TRBD1 as D (6 bases). The CDR3 covers 12 residues. Germline CDR1 is SGDLS and CDR2 is YYNGEE. With 6 bases removed from V and 4 bases from J, the gap between germline ends came to 11 bases. CDR3 DNA sequence: TGTGCCAGCACAAACAGGGTATACGAGCAGTACTTC. Encoded protein: CASTNRVYEQYF.

As for this clonotype: A read error may explain this, as a much larger clone is one base away. V gene TRBV20-1 combines with J gene TRBJ1-2, with 9 bases fitting TRBD1. V shed 5 bases and J 4 bases; nucleotides not matched to a gene: 8. The V gene's germline CDR1 is DFQATT and CDR2 SNEGSKA (reference sequence). CDR3 length equals 14 residues. CDR3 DNA: TGCAGTGCTGTCACAGGGGGCAGGGGCTATGGCTACACCTTC. Its translation: CSAVTGGRGYGYTF.

This clonotype came up many times. The J gene is TRBJ1-1, the V gene TRBV5-1, with no clear D. CDR3 size: 14 residues. Germline V lookup: CDR1 SGHRS, CDR2 YFSETQ. The V gene lost 0 bases and the J gene lost 1 base, with 7 bases spanning the gap. The CDR3 sequence is CASSLGIENTEAFF. CDR3 coding DNA: TGCGCCAGCAGCTTGGGAATCGAGAACACTGAAGCTTTCTTT.

In this sample, this clonotype turned up many times. The chain has TRBV9 and TRBJ2-5; the D gene is possibly TRBD2 (6 bases). V lost 3 bases, J lost 4 bases, and 13 bases lay in between. The germline gives CDR1 SGDLS, CDR2 YYNGEE. The CDR3 has 14 residues. CDR3 coding DNA: TGTGCCAGCAGCGCCCATATGGGGGGAGAGACCCAGTACTTC. Its translation: CASSAHMGGETQYF.

Regarding this clonotype: A much larger clone differs from this one at a single base, so this may be a read error. The CDR3, as DNA: TGTGCCACCGGCAAGCACGAGCAGTACTTC. Translating gives CATGKHEQYF. The chain combines TRBV15 with TRBJ2-7, with no clear D. The germline V gene has CDR1 LNHNV and CDR2 YYDKDF (reference sequence). The V gene lost 8 bases and the J gene lost 5 bases, with 7 bases spanning the gap. This CDR3 comprises 10 residues.

On this clonotype itself: Being one base from a much bigger clone, this may be a read error. The chain joins TRBV2 to TRBJ1-2; D not resolved. V dropped 6 bases and J dropped 6 bases, with 17 bases sitting between them. There are 14 residues in the CDR3. Germline values: CDR1 SNHLY, CDR2 FYNNEI. The CDR3 DNA follows: TGTGCCAGCAGCATCGAAGGATACTTGCATGGCTACACCTTC. Residues: CASSIEGYLHGYTF.

This chain uses TRBV11-2 with TRBJ2-7; 7 nucleotides agree with TRBD2. This CDR3 spans 15 amino acids. Germline trimming cut 0 bases from V and 3 bases from J; bases unmatched to any gene: 5. The V gene's germline CDR1 is SGHAT and CDR2 FQNNGV. For the CDR3, the DNA is TGTGCCAGCAGCTTAGAGGGCGGGAGAGACTACGAGCAGTACTTC. Translation gives CASSLEGGRDYEQYF.

CDR3 sequence reads: CASSQVLIGEQFF. DNA for the CDR3: TGTGCCAGCAGCCAAGTCCTAATAGGGGAGCAGTTCTTC. The chain links TRBV3-1 to TRBJ2-1; D is unresolved. CDR1 is LGHDT, CDR2 YNNKEL, per germline (reference sequence). This CDR3 comprises 13 residues. V was trimmed by 1 base and J by 10 bases, leaving 11 bases between them.

This clonotype appeared many times. The chain has TRBV20-1 and TRBJ1-2, with a tentative D call TRBD1 (5 bases). CDR1 is DFQATT and CDR2 is SNEGSKA in the germline V gene (reference sequence). The CDR3 loop spans 14 amino acids. The CDR3 loop is CRGGSEQRVGGYTF. Here the CDR3 DNA reads TGCAGGGGGGGGTCGGAGCAACGGGTCGGTGGCTACACCTTC.

This clonotype was observed once. The chain couples TRBV6-6 to TRBJ1-2; 7 nucleotides agree with TRBD1. Trimming cost V 6 bases and J 5 bases; bases outside gene matches: 18. This CDR3 comprises 17 residues. Germline loops: CDR1 MNHNY, CDR2 SVGAGI (reference sequence). CDR3 in amino acids: CASSDSTPQGNAYGYTF. The CDR3 region has the DNA TGTGCCAGCAGCGACTCCACGCCACAGGGGAATGCGTATGGCTACACCTTC.

Only a few counts were recorded for this clonotype. The chain links TRBV15 to TRBJ2-3; the D gene is possibly TRBD2 (6 bases). The V end was cut by 0 bases, the J end by 2 bases, with 15 bases between. There are 17 residues in the CDR3. Germline V gives CDR1 LNHNV, CDR2 YYDKDF (reference sequence). The CDR3 DNA sequence: TGTGCCACCAGCAGAGATCGGCGGGAACTACTCACAGATACGCAGTATTTT. Protein sequence: CATSRDRRELLTDTQYF. Together with reference TRBV15 and TRBJ2-3, the CDR3 gives the full variable domain: DAMVIQNPRYQVTQFGKPVTLSCSQTLNHNVMYWYQQKSSQAPKLLFHYYDKDFNNEADTPDNFQSRRPNTSFCFLDIRSPGLGDTAMYLCATSRDRRELLTDTQYFGPGTRLTVL.

The sample holds many counts of this clonotype. This chain links TRBV5-6 with TRBJ1-5, with a possible D match to TRBD1 (5 bases). The ends were cut back, 4 bases at V and 1 base at J, with 9 bases in the middle. The CDR3 is 14 residues long. CDR1 SGHDT and CDR2 YYEEEE come from the germline V gene. CDR3 coding DNA: TGTGCCAGCAGCCGCGGGGACAGCAATCAGCCCCAGCATTTT. This sequence encodes CASSRGDSNQPQHF.